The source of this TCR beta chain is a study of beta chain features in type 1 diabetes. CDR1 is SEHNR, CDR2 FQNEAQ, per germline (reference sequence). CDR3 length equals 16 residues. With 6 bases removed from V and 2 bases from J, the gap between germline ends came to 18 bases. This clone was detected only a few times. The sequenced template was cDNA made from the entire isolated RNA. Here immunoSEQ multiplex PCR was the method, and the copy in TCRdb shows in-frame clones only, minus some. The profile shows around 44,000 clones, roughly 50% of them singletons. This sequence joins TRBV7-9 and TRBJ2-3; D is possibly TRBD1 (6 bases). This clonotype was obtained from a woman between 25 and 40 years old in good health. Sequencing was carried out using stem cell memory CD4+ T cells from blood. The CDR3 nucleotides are TGTGCCAGCAGTTCTAGACAGGAGGATCACACAGATACGCAGTATTTT. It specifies CASSSRQEDHTDTQYF.